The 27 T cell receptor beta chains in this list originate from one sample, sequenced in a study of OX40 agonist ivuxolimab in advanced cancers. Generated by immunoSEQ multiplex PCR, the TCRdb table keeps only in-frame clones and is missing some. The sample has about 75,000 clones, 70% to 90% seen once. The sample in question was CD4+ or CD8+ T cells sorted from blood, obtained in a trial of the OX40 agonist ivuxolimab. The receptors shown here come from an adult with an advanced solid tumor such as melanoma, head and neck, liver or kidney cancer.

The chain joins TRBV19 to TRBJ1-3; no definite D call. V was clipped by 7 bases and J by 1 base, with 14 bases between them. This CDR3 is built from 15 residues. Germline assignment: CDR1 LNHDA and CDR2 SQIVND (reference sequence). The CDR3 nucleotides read TGTGCCAGTACCCCAGGATGGGGTTCTGGAAACACCATATATTTT. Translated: CASTPGWGSGNTIYF.

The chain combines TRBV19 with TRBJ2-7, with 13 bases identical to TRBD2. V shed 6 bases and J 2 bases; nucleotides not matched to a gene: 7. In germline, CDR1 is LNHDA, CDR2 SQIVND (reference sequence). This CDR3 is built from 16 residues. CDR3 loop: CASRGLAGTAPYEQYF. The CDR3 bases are TGTGCCAGTAGGGGACTAGCGGGGACCGCCCCCTACGAGCAGTACTTC.

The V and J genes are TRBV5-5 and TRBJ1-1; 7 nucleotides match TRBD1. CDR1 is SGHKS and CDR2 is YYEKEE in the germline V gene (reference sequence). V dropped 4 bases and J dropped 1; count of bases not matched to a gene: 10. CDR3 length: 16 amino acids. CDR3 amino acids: CASSEITGAGNTEAFF. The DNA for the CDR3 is TGTGCCAGCAGCGAAATCACAGGGGCTGGGAACACTGAAGCTTTCTTT.

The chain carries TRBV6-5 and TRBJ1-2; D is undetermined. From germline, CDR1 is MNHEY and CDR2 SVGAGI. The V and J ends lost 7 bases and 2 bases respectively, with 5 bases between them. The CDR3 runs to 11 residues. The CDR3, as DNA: TGTGCCAGCACTAAAAACTATGGCTACACCTTC. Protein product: CASTKNYGYTF.

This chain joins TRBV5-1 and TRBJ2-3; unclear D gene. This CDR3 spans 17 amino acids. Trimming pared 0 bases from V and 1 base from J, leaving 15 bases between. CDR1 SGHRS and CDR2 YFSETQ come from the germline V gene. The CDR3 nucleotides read TGCGCCAGCAGCTTGGGGTACAAATACCAGGGCACAGATACGCAGTATTTT. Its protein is CASSLGYKYQGTDTQYF.

CDR3: CASSRQGGSNQPQHF. CDR3 DNA: TGTGCCAGCAGCCGACAGGGAGGGAGCAATCAGCCCCAGCATTTT. The genes are TRBV7-2 and TRBJ1-5; TRBD1 aligns across 7 bases. CDR1 is SGHTA, CDR2 FQGNSA, per germline. There are 15 residues in the CDR3. V dropped 5 bases and J dropped 1; count of bases not matched to a gene: 5.

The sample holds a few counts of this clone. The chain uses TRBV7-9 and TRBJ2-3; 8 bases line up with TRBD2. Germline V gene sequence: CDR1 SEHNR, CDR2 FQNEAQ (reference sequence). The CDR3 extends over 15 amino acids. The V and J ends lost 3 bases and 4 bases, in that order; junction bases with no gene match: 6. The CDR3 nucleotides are TGTGCCAGCAGCTTCCGGGGGGGGAGCGCAGATACGCAGTATTTT. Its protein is CASSFRGGSADTQYF. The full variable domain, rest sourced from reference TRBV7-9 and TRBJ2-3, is DTGVSQNPRHKITKRGQNVTFRCDPISEHNRLYWYRQTLGQGPEFLTYFQNEAQLEKSRLLSDRFSAERPKGSFSTLEIQRTEQGDSAMYLCASSFRGGSADTQYFGPGTRLTVL.

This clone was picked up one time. The CDR3, as DNA: TGCGCCAGCAGTTTAGGACCCTTGAACACTGAAGCTTTCTTT. It yields the protein CASSLGPLNTEAFF. This chain connects TRBV5-1 to TRBJ1-1; D is undetermined. V lost 5 bases and J 0 bases, leaving 11 bases between the germline ends. The CDR3 has 14 residues. The germline V gene has CDR1 SGHRS and CDR2 YFSETQ.

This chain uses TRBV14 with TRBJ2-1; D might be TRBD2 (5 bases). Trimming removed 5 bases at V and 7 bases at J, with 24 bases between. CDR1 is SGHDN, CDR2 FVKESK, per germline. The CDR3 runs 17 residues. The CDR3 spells CASSKFSSLVSWNEQFF. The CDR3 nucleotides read TGTGCCAGCAGCAAATTTTCGTCACTAGTAAGTTGGAATGAGCAGTTCTTC.

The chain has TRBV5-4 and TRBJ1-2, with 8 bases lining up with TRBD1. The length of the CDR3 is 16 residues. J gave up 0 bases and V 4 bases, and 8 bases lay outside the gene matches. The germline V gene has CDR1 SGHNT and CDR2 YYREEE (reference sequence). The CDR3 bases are TGTGCCAGCAGCAAGGGACAGGAGTTTTCTAACTATGGCTACACCTTC. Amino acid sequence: CASSKGQEFSNYGYTF.

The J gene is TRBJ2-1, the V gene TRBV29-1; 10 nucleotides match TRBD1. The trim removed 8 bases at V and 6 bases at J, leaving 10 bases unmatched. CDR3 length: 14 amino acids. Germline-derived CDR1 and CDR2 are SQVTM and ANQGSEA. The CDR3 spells CSIGGTGAINEQFF. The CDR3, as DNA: TGCAGCATTGGGGGGACAGGGGCAATCAATGAGCAGTTCTTC.

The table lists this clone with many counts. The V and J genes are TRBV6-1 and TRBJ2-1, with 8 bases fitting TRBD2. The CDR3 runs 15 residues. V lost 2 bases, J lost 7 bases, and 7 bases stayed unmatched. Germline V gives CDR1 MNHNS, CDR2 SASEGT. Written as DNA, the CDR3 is TGTGCCAGCAGTGAACTAAGCGGGAGAAGGAATGAGCAGTTCTTC. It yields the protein CASSELSGRRNEQFF.

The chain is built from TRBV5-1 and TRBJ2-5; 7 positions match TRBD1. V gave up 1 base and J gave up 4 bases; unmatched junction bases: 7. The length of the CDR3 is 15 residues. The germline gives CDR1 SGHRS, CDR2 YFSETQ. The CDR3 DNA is TGCGCCAGCAGCTTGTCCGGGTCAGGGGGAGAGACCCAGTACTTC. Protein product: CASSLSGSGGETQYF.

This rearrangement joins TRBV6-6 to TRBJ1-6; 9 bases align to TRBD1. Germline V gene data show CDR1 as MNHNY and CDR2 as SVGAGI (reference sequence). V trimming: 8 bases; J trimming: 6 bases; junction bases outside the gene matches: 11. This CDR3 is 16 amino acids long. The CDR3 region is CASLRSKGQGNSPLHF. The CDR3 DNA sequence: TGTGCCAGCCTGAGGTCGAAGGGACAGGGTAATTCACCCCTCCACTTT.

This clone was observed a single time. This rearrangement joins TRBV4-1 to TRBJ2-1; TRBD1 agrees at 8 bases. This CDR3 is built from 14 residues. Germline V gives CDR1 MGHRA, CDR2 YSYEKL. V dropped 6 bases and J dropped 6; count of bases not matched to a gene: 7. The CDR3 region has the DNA TGCGCCAGCAGACAGACAGGGGTAAGCAATGAGCAGTTCTTC. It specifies CASRQTGVSNEQFF.

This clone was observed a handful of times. The CDR3: CASSFQGSGYTF. The CDR3 nucleotides are TGTGCCAGCAGCTTCCAGGGGAGCGGCTACACCTTC. This chain uses TRBV7-6 with TRBJ1-2, with D possibly matching TRBD1 (6 bases). V shed 3 bases and J shed 8 bases, with 10 bases lying between them. CDR3 size: 12 residues. The V gene's germline CDR1 is SGHVS and CDR2 FNYEAQ. Variable domain in full (rest from reference TRBV7-6 and TRBJ1-2): GAGVSQSPRYKVTKRGQDVALRCDPISGHVSLYWYRQALGQGPEFLTYFNYEAQQDKSGLPNDRFSAERPEGSISTLTIQRTEQRDSAMYRCASSFQGSGYTFGSGTRLTVV.

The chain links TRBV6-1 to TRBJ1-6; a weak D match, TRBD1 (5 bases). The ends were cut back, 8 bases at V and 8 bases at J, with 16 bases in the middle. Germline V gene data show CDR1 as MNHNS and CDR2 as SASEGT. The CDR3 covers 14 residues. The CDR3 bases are TGTGCCAGCGGGATCAGGGTTGTTGATTCACCCCTCCACTTT. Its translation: CASGIRVVDSPLHF.

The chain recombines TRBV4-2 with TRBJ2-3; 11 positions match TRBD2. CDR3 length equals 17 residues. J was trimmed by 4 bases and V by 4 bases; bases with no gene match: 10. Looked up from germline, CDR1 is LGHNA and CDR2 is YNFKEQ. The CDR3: CASSPLTGLADPDTQYF. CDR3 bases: TGTGCCAGCAGCCCTTTAACGGGACTAGCGGATCCAGATACGCAGTATTTT.

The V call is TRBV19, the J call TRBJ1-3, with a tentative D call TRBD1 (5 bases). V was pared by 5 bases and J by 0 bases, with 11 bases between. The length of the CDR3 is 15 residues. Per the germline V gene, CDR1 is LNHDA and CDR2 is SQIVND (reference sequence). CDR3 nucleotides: TGTGCCAGTAGTGGTGGGGGAAACTCTGGAAACACCATATATTTT. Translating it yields CASSGGGNSGNTIYF.

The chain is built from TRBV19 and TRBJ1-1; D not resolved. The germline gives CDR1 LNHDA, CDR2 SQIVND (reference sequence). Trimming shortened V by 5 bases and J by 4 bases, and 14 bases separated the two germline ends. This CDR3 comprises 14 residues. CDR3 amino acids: CASSSREWATEAFF. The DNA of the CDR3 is TGTGCCAGTAGTTCAAGGGAGTGGGCCACTGAAGCTTTCTTT.

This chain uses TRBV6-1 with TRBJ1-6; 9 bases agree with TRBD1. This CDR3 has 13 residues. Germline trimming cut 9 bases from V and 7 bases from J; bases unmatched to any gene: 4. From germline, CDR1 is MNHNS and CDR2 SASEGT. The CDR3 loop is CASSGTGNSPLHF. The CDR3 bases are TGTGCCAGTTCCGGGACAGGGAATTCACCCCTCCACTTT.

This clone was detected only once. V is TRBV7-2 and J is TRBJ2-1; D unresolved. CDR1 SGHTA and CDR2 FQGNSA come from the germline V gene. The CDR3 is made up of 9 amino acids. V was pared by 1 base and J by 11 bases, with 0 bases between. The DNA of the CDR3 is TGTGCCAGCAGCTTAGAGCAGTTCTTC. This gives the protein CASSLEQFF.

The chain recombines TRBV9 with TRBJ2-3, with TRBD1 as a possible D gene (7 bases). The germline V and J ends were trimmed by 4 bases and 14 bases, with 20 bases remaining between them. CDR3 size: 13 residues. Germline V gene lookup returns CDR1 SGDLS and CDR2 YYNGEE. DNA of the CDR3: TGTGCCAGCAGCCCAAGAGGTCAGGGGGGCGCGTATTTT. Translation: CASSPRGQGGAYF.

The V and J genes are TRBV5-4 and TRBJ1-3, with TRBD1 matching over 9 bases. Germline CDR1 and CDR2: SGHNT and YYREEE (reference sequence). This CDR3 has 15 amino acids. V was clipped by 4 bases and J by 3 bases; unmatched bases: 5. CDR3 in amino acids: CASSRRDRVGNTIYF. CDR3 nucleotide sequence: TGTGCCAGCAGCAGAAGGGACAGGGTTGGAAACACCATATATTTT.

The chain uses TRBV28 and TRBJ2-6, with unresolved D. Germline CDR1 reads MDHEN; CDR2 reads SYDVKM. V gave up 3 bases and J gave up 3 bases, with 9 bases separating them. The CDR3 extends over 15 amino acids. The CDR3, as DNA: TGTGCCAGCAGTTTGTCGGCAGTTGGGGCCAACGTCCTGACTTTC. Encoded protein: CASSLSAVGANVLTF.

Here the CDR3 reads CASSLEGLDSNQPQHF. As DNA, the CDR3 is TGCGCCAGCAGCTTAGAGGGGCTCGATAGCAATCAGCCCCAGCATTTT. The chain uses TRBV5-1 and TRBJ1-5, with a tentative D call TRBD1 (5 bases). Germline lookup yields CDR1 SGHRS and CDR2 YFSETQ. CDR3 size: 16 residues. V shed 2 bases and J shed 0 bases, with 12 bases lying between them.

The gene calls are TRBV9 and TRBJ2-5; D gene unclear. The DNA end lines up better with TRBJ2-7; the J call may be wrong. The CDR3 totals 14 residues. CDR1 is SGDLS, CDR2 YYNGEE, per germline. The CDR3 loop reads CASSVSVGPYEQYF. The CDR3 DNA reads TGTGCCAGCAGCGTATCTGTGGGTCCCTACGAGCAGTACTTC.